This T cell receptor (beta chain) was captured in a study of OX40 agonist ivuxolimab in advanced cancers. The CDR3 length is 15 residues. Germline lookup yields CDR1 MNHNS and CDR2 SASEGT. V dropped 3 bases and J dropped 3; count of bases not matched to a gene: 5. The table came from immunoSEQ multiplex PCR; TCRdb's copy has only in-frame clones and leaves some out. Among about 74,000 clones listed, 88% were seen once. The material sequenced was CD4+ or CD8+ T cells sorted from blood, taken in a trial of the OX40 agonist ivuxolimab. The receptor comes from an adult with an advanced solid tumor such as melanoma, head and neck, liver or kidney cancer. The V call is TRBV6-1, the J call TRBJ2-3; 8 bases map to TRBD2. CDR3 sequence: CASSDPAGVTDTQYF. DNA for the CDR3: TGTGCCAGCAGTGATCCAGCGGGAGTAACAGATACGCAGTATTTT.